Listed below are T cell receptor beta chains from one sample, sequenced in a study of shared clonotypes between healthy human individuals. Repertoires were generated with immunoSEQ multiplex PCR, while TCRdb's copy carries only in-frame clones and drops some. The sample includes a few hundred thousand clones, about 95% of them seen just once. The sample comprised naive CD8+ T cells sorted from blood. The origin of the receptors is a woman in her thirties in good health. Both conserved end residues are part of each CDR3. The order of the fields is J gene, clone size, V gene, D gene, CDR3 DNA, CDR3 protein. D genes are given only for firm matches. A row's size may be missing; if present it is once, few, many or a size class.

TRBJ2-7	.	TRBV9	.	TGTGCCAGCAGCGTAGGAAGAAGCGACCTCTACGAGCAGTACTTC	CASSVGRSDLYEQYF
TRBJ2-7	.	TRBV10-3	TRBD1	TGTGCCATCAACAGGGGAATTTCCTACGAGCAGTACTTC	CAINRGISYEQYF
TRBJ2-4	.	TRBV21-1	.	TGTGCCAGCAGCAAAGCCCGGACTAGCGGGAGCGGGGCCAAAAACATTCAGTACTTC	CASSKARTSGSGAKNIQYF
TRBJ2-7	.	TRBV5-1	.	TGCGCCAGCAGCCGACAGGGCGGGGACGAGCAGTACTTC	CASSRQGGDEQYF
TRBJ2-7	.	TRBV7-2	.	TGTGCCAGCAGCTCGCTCGACCTGGTGGACTACGAGCAGTACTTC	CASSSLDLVDYEQYF
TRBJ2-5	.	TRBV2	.	TGTGCCAGCCAAATTGACAGCAACCAAGAGACCCAGTACTTC	CASQIDSNQETQYF
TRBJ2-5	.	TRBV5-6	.	TGTGCCAGCAGCTTGGTTGGGTTAACGGAGACCCAGTACTTC	CASSLVGLTETQYF
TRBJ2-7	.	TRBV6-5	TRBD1	TGTGCCAGCAGTCCGGGACAGGGATTTTACGAGCAGTACTTC	CASSPGQGFYEQYF
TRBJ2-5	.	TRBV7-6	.	TGTGCCACCAGCGACAGGGTAGGAGGGGAGACCCAGTACTTC	CATSDRVGGETQYF
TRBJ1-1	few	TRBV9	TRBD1	TGTGCCAGCAGCGTCCAGGGGGCAACTGAAGCTTTCTTT	CASSVQGATEAFF
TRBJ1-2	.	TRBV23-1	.	TGCGCCAGCAGTCATTCCCCCATACGTCGGTTTGACTATGGCTACACCTTC	CASSHSPIRRFDYGYTF
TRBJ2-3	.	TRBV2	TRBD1	TGTGCCAGCAAAACAGGACAGGGGTTTACGGATACGCAGTATTTT	CASKTGQGFTDTQYF
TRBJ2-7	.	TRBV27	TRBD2	TGTGCCAGCAGTCCCGGGACTAGCGGGAGCTCCGAGCAGTACTTC	CASSPGTSGSSEQYF
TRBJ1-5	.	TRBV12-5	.	TGTGCTAGTGGTTTGGTACGTCGGTTCAGGGGTCAGCCCCAGCATTTT	CASGLVRRFRGQPQHF
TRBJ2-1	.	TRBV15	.	TGTGCCACCAGGGACCTTGGGGGGACCTACAATGAGCAGTTCTTC	CATRDLGGTYNEQFF
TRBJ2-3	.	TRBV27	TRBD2	TGTGCCAGCAGCCGGACTAGCGGGAGTAGGGATACGCAGTATTTT	CASSRTSGSRDTQYF
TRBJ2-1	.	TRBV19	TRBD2	TGTGCCACTACTTACGGGGGGACTGTTTACAATGAGCAGTTCTTC	CATTYGGTVYNEQFF
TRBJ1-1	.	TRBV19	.	TGTGCCAGTAGTATAGGGATACAGGGTTTTGGTAGCGGGACTGAAGCTTTCTTT	CASSIGIQGFGSGTEAFF
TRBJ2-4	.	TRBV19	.	TGTGCCAGTAGTGTATCCAACGAAAACATTCAGTACTTC	CASSVSNENIQYF
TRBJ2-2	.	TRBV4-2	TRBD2	TGTGCCAGCAGCTATGGGACTAGTTCCGGGGAGCTGTTTTTT	CASSYGTSSGELFF
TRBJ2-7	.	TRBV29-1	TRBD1	TGCAGCGTTGAGGGCCAGGGGGTACACGAGCAGTACTTC	CSVEGQGVHEQYF
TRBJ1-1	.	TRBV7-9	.	TGTGCCAGCAGCTTAAGTGAGGGATTAAGCGCTGAAGCTTTCTTT	CASSLSEGLSAEAFF
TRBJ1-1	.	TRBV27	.	TGTGCCAGCTGCAGACTAAAGAACACTGAAGCTTTCTTT	CASCRLKNTEAFF
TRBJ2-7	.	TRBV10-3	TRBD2	TGTGCCATCAGTGACCCGGGACTAGGCTCCTACGAGCAGTACTTC	CAISDPGLGSYEQYF
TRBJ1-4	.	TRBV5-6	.	TGTGCCAGCAGCTTGAGCCAGAATGGCGAAAAACTGTTTTTT	CASSLSQNGEKLFF
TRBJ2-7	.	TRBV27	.	TGTGCCACCACCTTAGGGTCCGAGCAGTACTTC	CATTLGSEQYF
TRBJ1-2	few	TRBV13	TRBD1	TGTGCCAGCAGCTTAACCAGGGGGTACACCTTC	CASSLTRGYTF
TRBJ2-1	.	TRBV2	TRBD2	TGTGCCAGCAGTGAAGCGTTCCTAGCGGAAAGCTCCTACAATGAGCAGTTCTTC	CASSEAFLAESSYNEQFF
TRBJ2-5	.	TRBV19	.	TGTGCCAGTAGTATAGATCTCGAAGCCGGGACCCAGTACTTC	CASSIDLEAGTQYF
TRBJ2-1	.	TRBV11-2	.	TGTGCCAGCAGCTTAGTCGTCGGAGCGGGTCATGATTACAATGAGCAGTTCTTC	CASSLVVGAGHDYNEQFF
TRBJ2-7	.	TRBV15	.	TGTGCCACCAGCACCAGAGGGCAGGCGGAAATCTACGAGCAGTACTTC	CATSTRGQAEIYEQYF
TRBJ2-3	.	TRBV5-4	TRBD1	TGTGCCAGCAGCTTGGGGGGACAGGGCAATACGCAGTATTTT	CASSLGGQGNTQYF
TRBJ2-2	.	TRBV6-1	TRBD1	TGTGCCAGCAGTGAATATGGACAGGGCACCGGGGAGCTGTTTTTT	CASSEYGQGTGELFF
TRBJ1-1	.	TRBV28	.	TGTGCCAGCAGTTACCGGGGGGCGAACACTGAAGCTTTCTTT	CASSYRGANTEAFF
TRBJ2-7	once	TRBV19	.	TGTGCCAGTAGCGATAATACAGGGTACGAGCAGTACTTC	CASSDNTGYEQYF
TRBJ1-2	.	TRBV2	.	TGTGCCAGCGAGCTCGGGCCCAATGGCTACACCTTC	CASELGPNGYTF
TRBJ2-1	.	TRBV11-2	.	TGTGCCAGCAGCTCCGAGGGCGGAGGGTACAATGAGCAGTTCTTC	CASSSEGGGYNEQFF
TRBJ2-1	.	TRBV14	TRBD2	TGTGCCAGCAGCCGCCCTGGGGCGGGAGGAAACAATGAGCAGTTCTTC	CASSRPGAGGNNEQFF
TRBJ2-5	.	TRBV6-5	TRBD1	TGTGCCAGCAGTTACTCAGACAGGGTGGGGGAGACCCAGTACTTC	CASSYSDRVGETQYF
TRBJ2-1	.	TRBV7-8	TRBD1	TGTGCCAGCAGCGACCGGGACAGGGCGAATGAGCAGTTCTTC	CASSDRDRANEQFF
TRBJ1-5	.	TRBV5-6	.	TGTGCCAGCAGCTTGATGGATCAGCCCCAGCATTTT	CASSLMDQPQHF
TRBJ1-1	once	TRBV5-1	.	TGCGCCAGCAGCTTGGACGGGTCAGAAGCTTTCTTT	CASSLDGSEAFF
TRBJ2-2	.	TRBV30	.	TGTGCCTGGACCGGACAAAACACCGGGGAGCTGTTTTTT	CAWTGQNTGELFF
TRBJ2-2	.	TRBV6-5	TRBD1	TGTGCCAGCAGTTCGGGACAGGTCGCCGGGGAGCTGTTTTTT	CASSSGQVAGELFF
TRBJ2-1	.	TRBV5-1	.	TGCGCCAGCAGCTTGGTACCCGGGACCGATAGCTCCTACAATGAGCAGTTCTTC	CASSLVPGTDSSYNEQFF
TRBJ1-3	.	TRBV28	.	TGTGCCAGCAGTTTACGATACCTCTCTGGAAACACCATATATTTT	CASSLRYLSGNTIYF
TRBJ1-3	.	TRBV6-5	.	TGTGCCAGCAGTGAAAGGGGACGAGGAAACACCATATATTTT	CASSERGRGNTIYF
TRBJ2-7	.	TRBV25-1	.	TGTGCCAGCAGTGAATTGGGAGGTTACTCCTACGAGCAGTACTTC	CASSELGGYSYEQYF
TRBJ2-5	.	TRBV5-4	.	TGTGCCAGCAGCCCGGTACCGGGAGCGAGAGAGACCCAGTACTTC	CASSPVPGARETQYF
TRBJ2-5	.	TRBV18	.	TGTGCCAGCTCACCACCGAGGGGATGGGAGACCCAGTACTTC	CASSPPRGWETQYF
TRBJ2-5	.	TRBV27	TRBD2	TGTGCCAGCAGTAATGCGGGAGGGCCGGGGGAGACCCAGTACTTC	CASSNAGGPGETQYF
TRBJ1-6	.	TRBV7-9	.	TGTGCCAGCAGCTTAGCGGCAGGTTGGAATAATTCACCCCTCCACTTT	CASSLAAGWNNSPLHF
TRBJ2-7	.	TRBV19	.	TGTGCCAGTAGTATCGGACGGGGTTCCTACGAGCAGTACTTC	CASSIGRGSYEQYF